This T cell receptor (beta chain) was recorded in a study of patients and donors after allogeneic stem cell transplantation. The germline V gene encodes CDR1 SQVTM and CDR2 ANQGSEA. This CDR3 is built from 13 residues. Trimming pared 2 bases from V and 6 bases from J, leaving 13 bases between. TCRdb analysed the RT-PCR reads with MiXCR anew, one entry per CDR3 protein. The table lists approximately 90,000 distinct CDR3 sequences, approximately 5.2% of them singletons. Many counts were recorded for this clonotype. The sample was blood, either unsorted or a sorted T cell fraction (not recorded which). This rearrangement joins TRBV29-1 to TRBJ1-1, with no clear D. This sequence originates from a human donor who was either an allogeneic HSCT recipient or a stem cell or donor lymphocyte infusion donor (not recorded which). It is not recorded whose cells these are; they may come from a transplant donor. CDR3 amino acids: CSVENQGGAEAFF. CDR3 in DNA: TGCAGCGTTGAAAACCAAGGCGGGGCTGAAGCTTTCTTT.